This T cell receptor beta chain derives from a study of CD8+ T cells in alopecia areata. Regarding treatment: oral pan-JAK inhibitor, 5-10 mg twice daily. Extracted RNA was reverse transcribed, and the resulting cDNA served as sequencing template. The data were produced by immunoSEQ multiplex PCR, yet TCRdb's version contains in-frame clones alone and is incomplete. This sample has over 150,000 clones, with roughly 60% found just once. CDR1 is MGHDK and CDR2 is SYGVNS in the germline V gene. V was shortened by 5 bases and J by 4 bases, with 9 bases between the two germline ends. The CDR3 extends over 12 amino acids.

This material consisted of CD4+ T cells sorted from blood, taken at week 24, from a patient treated with tofacitinib. V and J are TRBV25-1 and TRBJ2-7; D call uncertain. This receptor was identified in a human donor with alopecia areata. CDR3 nucleotides: TGTGCCAGCAGTCTAGACATGTACGAGCAGTACTTC. This sequence encodes CASSLDMYEQYF.